Sequencing of this T cell receptor beta chain was carried out in a study of memory CD4+ T cells and cytomegalovirus serostatus. Whole-study context: This sample comes from healthy Belgian adults, fewer than 10 CMV seropositive, approximately 23 seronegative.

Comments on this clone: The antigen remains unidentified.

Points from the study as a whole: Repertoires predicted CMV serostatus with median bootstrapped AUC of about 0.94. Suggested: most of the CMV-linked TCR signature lies in CD4+ memory cells.

Germline V gene data show CDR1 as SGHNT and CDR2 as YYREEE (reference sequence). Trimming removed 0 bases from V and 7 bases from J, with 14 bases in between. This CDR3 region has 15 residues. The sort gate was single viable CD3+CD4+CD8-CD45RO+ cells for memory CD4+ T cells. CMV serostatus came from serum IgG against pp150, pp28, p38, p52. TCRdb keeps only in-frame clones here, not all; method: immunoSEQ multiplex PCR. The sample consists of under 100,000 clones, 80% of them appearing once. Sequencing used memory CD4+ T cells from blood. The sequence was collected from an adult in good health and CMV-seronegative. The chain couples TRBV5-4 to TRBJ2-1, with D possibly matching TRBD2 (7 bases). The CDR3 region is CASSLEAGARNEQFF. CDR3 coding DNA: TGTGCCAGCAGCTTGGAGGCGGGGGCGAGGAATGAGCAGTTCTTC.